Described below is a single TCR beta chain sequence and its context. Its antigen remains unidentified. This sample was taken from a study of Ad26.COV2.S vaccination and SARS-CoV-2 variants. About the study: Recipients of Ad26.COV2.S got it intramuscularly, once or twice 56 days apart.

Germline V CDR1 and CDR2: SGDLS, YYNGEE. V was pared by 0 bases and J by 2 bases, with 8 bases between. The CDR3 is made up of 14 amino acids. The assay was immunoSEQ multiplex PCR, and TCRdb's table has in-frame clones only and misses some. The sample lists 290,000 or so clones, approximately 87% occurring once. Broader study findings: Total responses of T cells may have been underestimated by the analyses of TCR breadth and depth.

Treatment: 19 received Ad26.COV2.S at low or high dose, single or two shots; about five received placebo; per-sample allocation not given. Sampling was done on day 63 after the first vaccine or placebo injection. Specimen: peripheral blood, collected in a trial of Ad26.COV2.S vaccine versus placebo. The gene calls are TRBV9 and TRBJ1-2, with D uncertain. The source is a person aged 18-65 years who received the Ad26.COV2.S COVID-19 vaccine or a placebo. CDR3 DNA: TGTGCCAGCAGCGTAGGGCACTCCAACTATGGCTACACCTTC. Translated: CASSVGHSNYGYTF.